These T cell receptor beta chains were read from a single sample in a study of human T cells and chemical hapten exposure. TCRdb re-called the 5' RACE reads through MiXCR, storing one row per CDR3 protein. The table shows 150,000 or so distinct CDR3 sequences, with about 4% occurring only once. The source is a female donor in good health. Both conserved end residues are part of each CDR3. A D gene is named only where the DNA matches it firmly. The size of a clone is reported for some rows only, either as once, few or many, or as a class for expanded clones.

TRBV5-4	TRBJ2-3	-	few	16	TGTGCCAGCAGCTTGAGGGTCGGCGGGGACACAGATACGCAGTATTTT	CASSLRVGGDTDTQYF
TRBV9	TRBJ1-6	TRBD1	many	14	TGTGCCAGCAGCCCGACAGGGTTGGATTCACCCCTCCACTTT	CASSPTGLDSPLHF
TRBV3-1	TRBJ2-2	-	many	14	TGTGCCAGCAGCCCCTCGGACTGGACCGGGGAGCTGTTTTTT	CASSPSDWTGELFF
TRBV6-5	TRBJ1-3	TRBD1	-	14	TGTGCCAGCAGTCAGGGGGCGAGTGAAAACACCATATATTTT	CASSQGASENTIYF
TRBV5-5	TRBJ2-5	-	many	13	TGTGCCAGCAGCCCCGGGATGCGGGAGACCCAGTACTTC	CASSPGMRETQYF
TRBV7-2	TRBJ2-3	-	many	15	TGTGCCAGCAGCTTAAGCAGGAGAAATACAGATACGCAGTATTTT	CASSLSRRNTDTQYF
TRBV12-3/TRBV12-4	TRBJ2-1	TRBD2	many	15	TGTGCCAGCAGTCCCGGGACTAGCAAATACAATGAGCAGTTCTTC	CASSPGTSKYNEQFF
TRBV5-6	TRBJ1-1	-	-	15	TGTGCCAGCAGCTTGGAAGGTAGAGGGGGCACTGAAGCTTTCTTT	CASSLEGRGGTEAFF
TRBV19	TRBJ1-5	-	many	14	TGTGCCAGTAGATCAGGACACCGCAATCAGCCCCAGCATTTT	CASRSGHRNQPQHF
TRBV6-5	TRBJ1-4	-	many	15	TGTGCCAGCAGTTACTCTAGGGCAACTAATGAAAAACTGTTTTTT	CASSYSRATNEKLFF
TRBV6-2/TRBV6-3	TRBJ2-3	-	many	15	TGTGCCAGCAGTCTACAGGGACTACCCACAGATACGCAGTATTTT	CASSLQGLPTDTQYF
TRBV18	TRBJ1-5	-	many	15	TGTGCCAGCTCTTTAGTTGCGAGGGGAGGGGAGCCCCAGCATTTT	CASSLVARGGEPQHF
TRBV29-1	TRBJ2-5	-	-	16	TGCAGCGTTGAAGGGGAACCTAGGCGGGGTCCAGAGACCCAGTACTTC	CSVEGEPRRGPETQYF
TRBV2	TRBJ1-6	-	many	14	TGTGCCAGCTTGATCGACGGCAGTAATTCACCCCTCCACTTT	CASLIDGSNSPLHF
TRBV7-9	TRBJ1-5	-	many	16	TGTGCCAGCAGCTTAGTTGGGGGGGTAGTCAATCAGCCCCAGCATTTT	CASSLVGGVVNQPQHF
TRBV4-3	TRBJ1-6	TRBD1	many	15	TGCGCCAGCAGCCAGAGAGGACAGGGGAATTCACCCCTCCACTTT	CASSQRGQGNSPLHF
TRBV20-1	TRBJ2-3	TRBD2	many	14	TGCAGTGCTGGGGGGCTAGCGGGGGCAGATACGCAGTATTTT	CSAGGLAGADTQYF
TRBV7-2	TRBJ1-5	-	few	15	TGTGCCAGCAGCTTAATTTTCGGCGGAAATCAGCCCCAGCATTTT	CASSLIFGGNQPQHF
TRBV3-1	TRBJ1-3	-	many	14	TGTGCCAGCAGCCCCTTATATCGAAGAAACACCATATATTTT	CASSPLYRRNTIYF
TRBV20-1	TRBJ2-3	-	many	15	TGCAGTGCTGCACCTAGCTTTGATGGTGCAGATACGCAGTATTTT	CSAAPSFDGADTQYF
TRBV29-1	TRBJ2-7	TRBD1	many	12	TGCAGCGTGGAAAGGACAGGGTACGAGCAGTACTTC	CSVERTGYEQYF
TRBV2	TRBJ2-5	-	many	13	TGTGCCAGCAGTGAAGTCGAAAAAGAGACCCAGTACTTC	CASSEVEKETQYF
TRBV20-1	TRBJ1-5	-	many	15	TGCAGTGCTAGTCTGGGGTTTTATAGCAATCAGCCCCAGCATTTT	CSASLGFYSNQPQHF
TRBV3-1	TRBJ2-1	TRBD2	many	16	TGTGCCAGCAGCCAAGTAGGCGGGGGGGCTTACAATGAGCAGTTCTTC	CASSQVGGGAYNEQFF
TRBV7-2	TRBJ2-3	-	few	14	TGTGCCAGCAGCTTCACGCGGGGCTCAGATACGCAGTATTTT	CASSFTRGSDTQYF
TRBV29-1	TRBJ1-1	-	many	12	TGCAGCGTTCAAGACAGAGCAAAAGAAGCTTTCTTT	CSVQDRAKEAFF
TRBV5-1	TRBJ2-3	TRBD1	many	16	TGCGCCAGCAGCTCGGGACAGGCGGCCCGCACAGATACGCAGTATTTT	CASSSGQAARTDTQYF
TRBV28	TRBJ1-1	TRBD1	many	17	TGTGCCAGCAGTGTTAACAGGGGTGGGTTATTGAACACTGAAGCTTTCTTT	CASSVNRGGLLNTEAFF
TRBV7-2	TRBJ1-5	-	-	16	TGTGCCAGCAGCCGCGGCGGCAGGGCAGGCAATCAGCCCCAGCATTTT	CASSRGGRAGNQPQHF
TRBV7-6	TRBJ2-3	-	many	15	TGTGCCAGCAGCCCGACTGGGGGCTCAGGAGATACGCAGTATTTT	CASSPTGGSGDTQYF
TRBV28	TRBJ1-3	TRBD1	many	16	TGTGCCAGCAGAATTCCGGGACAGATCTCTGGAAACACCATATATTTT	CASRIPGQISGNTIYF
TRBV10-3	TRBJ1-5	-	many	18	TGTGCCATCAGTGAGTCGAAACCCCTTGACAGGCCCAATCAGCCCCAGCATTTT	CAISESKPLDRPNQPQHF
TRBV7-2	TRBJ2-2	TRBD2	few	16	TGTGCCAGCAGCTTAATTGGACTAGCGGGGACCGGGGAGCTGTTTTTT	CASSLIGLAGTGELFF
TRBV5-1	TRBJ2-7	TRBD1	-	13	TGCGCCAGCAGCTGGGGACAGGCCGGGGAGCAGTACTTC	CASSWGQAGEQYF
TRBV28	TRBJ1-5	-	few	15	TGTGCCAGCAGTTTCGGGGGATCGGGCAATCAGCCCCAGCATTTT	CASSFGGSGNQPQHF
TRBV11-1	TRBJ2-7	-	many	13	TGTGCCAGCAGCTTGTACGGAGACTACGAGCAGTACTTC	CASSLYGDYEQYF
TRBV6-2/TRBV6-3	TRBJ1-1	-	many	14	TGTGCCAGCAGTTACCGTGGGAAGAACACTGAAGCTTTCTTT	CASSYRGKNTEAFF
TRBV7-3	TRBJ2-2	-	many	16	TGTGCCAGCAGCGACCGGGACCCCCGGGTCACCGGGGAGCTGTTTTTT	CASSDRDPRVTGELFF
TRBV9	TRBJ1-6	-	many	13	TGTGCCAGCAGCGTAGACGGTAATTCACCCCTCCACTTT	CASSVDGNSPLHF
TRBV12-3/TRBV12-4	TRBJ1-3	-	many	15	TGTGCCAGCAGCCCCAGCGGGATGGGACCCAGGACCATATATTTT	CASSPSGMGPRTIYF